This paragraph reports one TCR beta chain. The data belong to a study of cytomegalovirus exposure and HLA in healthy donors. Study-wide background: Within an early data release were about 85 million unique TCRs drawn from HLA-typed donors.

Nominally healthy donors provided the samples, though records likely missed some immune exposures. Germline CDR1 SQVTM, CDR2 ANQGSEA. Trimming cost V 2 bases and J 4 bases, with 19 bases left between them. The CDR3 is 16 residues long. The PCR employed 60 Vbeta primers together with 13 Jbeta primers. Produced via immunoSEQ multiplex PCR; TCRdb's table is partial and in-frame only. The sample has 150,000 to 200,000 clones, 80% seen once. The sample was PBMCs. This TCR was sampled from a boy younger than 18 in good health and CMV-seronegative. This chain joins TRBV29-1 and TRBJ2-3; possible D gene TRBD1, 6 bases. The CDR3 sequence: CSVELPTGLGADTQYF. The CDR3 DNA follows: TGCAGCGTTGAACTCCCTACAGGGTTGGGAGCAGATACGCAGTATTTT.